This TCR beta chain was captured in a study of read filtering for tumor transcriptome and immune sequencing. Bone marrow was sampled from every patient at the time of active disease. This clonotype was observed a few times. This may come from a read error, since a much larger clone is one base off. From 300 to 450 ng of RNA, a library with molecular barcoded alpha/delta and beta/gamma adaptors was made. Using its own MiXCR run on the reads, TCRdb lists one record per CDR3 protein. The profile covers about 86,000 distinct CDR3 sequences, with around 12% appearing a single time and 15% taken by the ten largest. This clonotype originated in a donor aged 40 or over with multiple myeloma. The specimen sequenced was a population of CD138-negative cells sorted from bone marrow.

The chain's CDR3 is CATSTRRRGTTDTLYF. As DNA, the CDR3 is TGTGCCACCAGCACCCGGCGGCGCGGAACCACAGATACGCTGTATTTT. The chain couples TRBV15 to TRBJ2-3; D ambiguous. The CDR3 loop spans 16 amino acids. Germline V gene data show CDR1 as LNHNV and CDR2 as YYDKDF (reference sequence).